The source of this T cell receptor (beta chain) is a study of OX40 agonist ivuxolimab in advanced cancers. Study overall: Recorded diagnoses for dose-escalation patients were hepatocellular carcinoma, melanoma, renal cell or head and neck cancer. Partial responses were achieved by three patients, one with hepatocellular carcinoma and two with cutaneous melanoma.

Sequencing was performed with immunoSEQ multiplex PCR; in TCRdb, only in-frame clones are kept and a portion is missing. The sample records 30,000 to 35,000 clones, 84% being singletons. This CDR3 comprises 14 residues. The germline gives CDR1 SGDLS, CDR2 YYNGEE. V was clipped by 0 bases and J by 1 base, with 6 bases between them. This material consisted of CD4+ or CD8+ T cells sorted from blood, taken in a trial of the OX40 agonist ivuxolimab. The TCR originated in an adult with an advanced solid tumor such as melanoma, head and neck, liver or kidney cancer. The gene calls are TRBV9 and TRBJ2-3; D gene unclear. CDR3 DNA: TGTGCCAGCAGCGTAGGGTCTGGCACAGATACGCAGTATTTT. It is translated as CASSVGSGTDTQYF. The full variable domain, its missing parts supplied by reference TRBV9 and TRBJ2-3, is DSGVTQTPKHLITATGQRVTLRCSPRSGDLSVYWYQQSLDQGLQFLIQYYNGEERAKGNILERFSAQQFPDLHSELNLSSLELGDSALYFCASSVGSGTDTQYFGPGTRLTVL.